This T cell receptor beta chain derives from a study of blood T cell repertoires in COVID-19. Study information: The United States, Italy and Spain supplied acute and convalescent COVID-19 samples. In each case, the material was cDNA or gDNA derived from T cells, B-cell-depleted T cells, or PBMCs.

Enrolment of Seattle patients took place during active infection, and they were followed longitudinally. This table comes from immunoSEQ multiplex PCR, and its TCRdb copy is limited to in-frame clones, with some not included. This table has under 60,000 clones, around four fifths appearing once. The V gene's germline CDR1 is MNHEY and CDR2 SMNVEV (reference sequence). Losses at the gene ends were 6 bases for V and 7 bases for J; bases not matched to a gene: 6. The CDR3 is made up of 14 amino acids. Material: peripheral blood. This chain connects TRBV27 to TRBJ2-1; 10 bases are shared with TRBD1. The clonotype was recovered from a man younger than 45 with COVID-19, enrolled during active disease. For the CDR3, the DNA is TGTGCCAGCAGGGGACAGGGGACGCGGAATGAGCAGTTCTTC. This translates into CASRGQGTRNEQFF.